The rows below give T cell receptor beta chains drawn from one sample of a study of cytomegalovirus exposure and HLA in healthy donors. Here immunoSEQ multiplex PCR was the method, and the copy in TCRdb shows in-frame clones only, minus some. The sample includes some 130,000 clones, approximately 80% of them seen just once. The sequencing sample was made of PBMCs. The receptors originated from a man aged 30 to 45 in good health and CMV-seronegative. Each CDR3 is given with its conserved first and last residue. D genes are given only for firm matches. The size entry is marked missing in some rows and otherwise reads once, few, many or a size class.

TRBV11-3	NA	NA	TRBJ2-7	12	CASSLGRGEQYF	TGTGCCAGCAGCTTAGGGAGGGGCGAGCAGTACTTC
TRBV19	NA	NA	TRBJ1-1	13	CASSIKQYTEAFF	TGTGCCAGTAGTATAAAACAGTACACTGAAGCTTTCTTT
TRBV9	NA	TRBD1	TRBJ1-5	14	CASSVEGGLQPQHF	TGTGCCAGCAGCGTAGAAGGGGGCCTTCAGCCCCAGCATTTT
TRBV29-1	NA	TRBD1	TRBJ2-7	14	CSAARDRGDYEQYF	TGCAGCGCCGCCCGGGACAGGGGGGACTACGAGCAGTACTTC
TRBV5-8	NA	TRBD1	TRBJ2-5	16	CASSPVGTVSQETQYF	TGTGCCAGCAGCCCCGTGGGGACAGTGTCCCAAGAGACCCAGTACTTC
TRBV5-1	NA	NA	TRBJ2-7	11	CASSSQREQYF	TGCGCCAGCAGCTCCCAGAGGGAGCAGTACTTC
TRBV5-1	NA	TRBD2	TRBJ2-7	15	CASSLEGLGSREQYF	TGCGCCAGCAGCTTGGAGGGACTAGGTTCGCGGGAGCAGTACTTC
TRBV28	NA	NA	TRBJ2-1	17	CASSLDAIGHLLDEQFF	TGTGCCAGCAGTTTGGACGCCATCGGACACCTACTGGATGAGCAGTTCTTC
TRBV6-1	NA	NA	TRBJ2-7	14	CASSEGRVIGEQYF	TGTGCCAGCAGTGAAGGCAGGGTAATAGGCGAGCAGTACTTC
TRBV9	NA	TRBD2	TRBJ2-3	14	CASSVTSGSHTQYF	TGTGCCAGCAGCGTGACTAGCGGGTCGCATACGCAGTATTTT
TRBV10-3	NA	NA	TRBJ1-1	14	CAIRDTRKNTEAFF	TGTGCCATCAGGGATACCAGGAAGAACACTGAAGCTTTCTTT
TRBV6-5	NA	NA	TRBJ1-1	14	CASSYGGGNTEAFF	TGTGCCAGCAGTTACGGGGGGGGGAACACTGAAGCTTTCTTT
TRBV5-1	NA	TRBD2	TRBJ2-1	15	CASTSSGGATGEQFF	TGCGCCAGCACCTCGAGCGGGGGGGCCACGGGTGAGCAGTTCTTC
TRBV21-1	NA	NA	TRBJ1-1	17	CASSKVRRGQKKSEAFF	TGTGCCAGCAGCAAAGTTCGGCGGGGGCAAAAGAAGTCTGAAGCTTTCTTT
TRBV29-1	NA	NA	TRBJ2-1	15	CSVERLGAGGNEQFF	TGCAGCGTTGAACGTTTAGGGGCTGGGGGGAATGAGCAGTTCTTC
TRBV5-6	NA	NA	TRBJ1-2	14	CASSSLGGLYGYTF	TGTGCCAGCAGCTCCTTGGGGGGTCTCTATGGCTACACCTTC
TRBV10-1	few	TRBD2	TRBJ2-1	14	CASSEGLAVDEQFF	TGCGCCAGCAGTGAGGGACTAGCAGTCGATGAGCAGTTCTTC
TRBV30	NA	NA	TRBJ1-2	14	CAWSDRGGFRGYTF	TGTGCCTGGAGTGACCGAGGGGGTTTTCGTGGCTACACCTTC
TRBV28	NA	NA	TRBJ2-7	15	CASSLWGVGPYEQYF	TGTGCCAGCAGTTTATGGGGCGTCGGCCCCTACGAGCAGTACTTC
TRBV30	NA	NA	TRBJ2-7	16	CAWSAPGTLSSYEQYF	TGTGCCTGGAGTGCTCCCGGGACACTGAGCTCCTACGAGCAGTACTTC
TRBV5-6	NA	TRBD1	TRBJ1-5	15	CASSLGQGWSQPQHF	TGTGCCAGCAGCTTGGGACAGGGCTGGAGTCAGCCCCAGCATTTT
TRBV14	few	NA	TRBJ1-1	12	CASSQARHEAFF	TGTGCCAGCAGCCAAGCCAGACATGAAGCTTTCTTT
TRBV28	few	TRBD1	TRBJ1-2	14	CASSSQGTNYGYTF	TGTGCCAGCAGTTCACAGGGGACTAACTATGGCTACACCTTC
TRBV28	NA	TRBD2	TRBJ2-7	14	CASTRGTRAYEQYF	TGTGCCAGCACGAGGGGGACTAGAGCCTACGAGCAGTACTTC